This paragraph reports one T cell receptor beta chain. The data were taken from a study of shared T cell receptors in the human thymus. Per germline, CDR1 MNHEY and CDR2 SMNVEV (reference sequence). J was trimmed by 4 bases and V by 0 bases; bases with no gene match: 16. The length of the CDR3 is 20 residues. Clones were read by immunoSEQ multiplex PCR, and TCRdb kept only the in-frame ones, dropping some. The repertoire has roughly 660,000 clones, more than 75% of them found once; the top ten carry 0.0095% to 0.013%. These data were likewise used in another study, on human thymus T cells. That paper notes: Gene usage for V and J segments appeared biased in thymic and blood repertoires. Overlap was high between thymic repertoires from unrelated individuals, as reported in related research.

The chain uses TRBV27 and TRBJ2-7; the match to TRBD2 covers 12 bases. Sequencing used thymocytes. The TCR originated in a boy younger than two with a congenital heart defect. This CDR3 is CASSLSRGGGLAGGRYEQYF. The CDR3 coding sequence is TGTGCCAGCAGTTTATCGCGAGGCGGAGGGCTAGCGGGAGGGCGATACGAGCAGTACTTC.